Shown below are 20 T cell receptor beta chains from a single sample sequenced in a study of blood T cells in healthy people across ages. Next came a second PCR, run for about 6 to 11 cycles, which used a sample-barcoded 5' primer along with a J-beta primer mix. Each CDR3 protein is one row after TCRdb ran MiXCR on the 5' RACE reads. Of about 1,400,000 distinct CDR3 sequences in the sample, around two fifths were seen once. The sample taken for sequencing was blood. The receptor source for this set is a woman aged 18-35 years in good health.

A few counts support this clonotype. This sequence joins TRBV6-1 and TRBJ2-7, with D tentatively TRBD2 (5 bases). V lost 7 bases and J 3 bases, leaving 19 bases between the germline ends. The CDR3 loop spans 15 amino acids. The germline CDR1 and CDR2 sequences are MNHNS and SASEGT. DNA for the CDR3: TGTGCCAGCACCACGAATTTGGGGAGCGGCTACGAGCAGTACTTC. It is translated as CASTTNLGSGYEQYF.

The chain uses TRBV4-2 and TRBJ1-2; D is uncertain. V was cut by 5 bases and J by 2 bases, with 15 bases left in between. Germline V gene lookup returns CDR1 LGHNA and CDR2 YNFKEQ. CDR3 length: 15 amino acids. The CDR3 loop is CASSDTQTRNYGYTF. The DNA for the CDR3 is TGTGCCAGCAGCGATACCCAGACCCGAAACTATGGCTACACCTTC.

This chain links TRBV2 with TRBJ2-7; TRBD1 matches at 8 bases. Per the germline V gene, CDR1 is SNHLY and CDR2 is FYNNEI. The CDR3 runs 14 residues. J was trimmed by 4 bases and V by 4 bases; bases with no gene match: 6. For the CDR3, the DNA is TGTGCCAGCAGTGGACAGGGGTACCTTTACGAGCAGTACTTC. Translated, it gives CASSGQGYLYEQYF.

This clonotype was detected a few times. The chain combines TRBV7-2 with TRBJ1-1, with D unresolved. V was trimmed by 2 bases and J by 3 bases, leaving 7 bases between them. CDR3 length: 13 residues. Germline V lookup: CDR1 SGHTA, CDR2 FQGNSA. The CDR3 DNA sequence: TGTGCCAGCAGCTTACACCTTGACACTGAAGCTTTCTTT. Residues: CASSLHLDTEAFF. Complete variable domain (other parts from reference TRBV7-2 and TRBJ1-1): GAGVSQSPSNKVTEKGKDVELRCDPISGHTALYWYRQSLGQGLEFLIYFQGNSAPDKSGLPSDRFSAERTGGSVSTLTIQRTQQEDSAVYLCASSLHLDTEAFFGQGTRLTVV.

The chain is built from TRBV19 and TRBJ1-4; a weak D match, TRBD1 (5 bases). CDR3 length: 13 residues. V shed 5 bases and J shed 8 bases, with 12 bases lying between them. The V gene's germline CDR1 is LNHDA and CDR2 SQIVND (reference sequence). The CDR3 DNA is TGTGCCAGTAGTGCGGGACTGTTGGAAAAACTGTTTTTT. Residues: CASSAGLLEKLFF.

The chain couples TRBV10-3 to TRBJ2-1; TRBD2 matches at 9 bases. CDR1 ENHRY and CDR2 SYGVKD come from the germline V gene. The CDR3 consists of 14 residues. Trimming at V came to 6 bases and at J to 10 bases, leaving 10 bases not matched to a gene. The CDR3 nucleotides are TGTGCCATCAGCGGTAGCGGGAGCTCCTACGAGCAGTTCTTC. Its protein is CAISGSGSSYEQFF.

This clonotype has just a few counts. The chain links TRBV27 to TRBJ2-2; 7 bases are a match to TRBD1. Germline trimming cut 2 bases from V and 4 bases from J; bases unmatched to any gene: 13. The CDR3 contains 18 residues. Germline V CDR1 and CDR2: MNHEY, SMNVEV (reference sequence). CDR3 region: CASSLPVTRGRPTGELFF. As DNA, the CDR3 is TGTGCCAGCAGTTTACCCGTAACTAGGGGGCGACCCACCGGGGAGCTGTTTTTT.

J is TRBJ1-1 and V is TRBV20-1, with D maybe TRBD1 (5 bases). CDR3 length equals 15 residues. Looked up from germline, CDR1 is DFQATT and CDR2 is SNEGSKA (reference sequence). V lost 6 bases, J lost 1 base, and 18 bases lay in between. The CDR3, as DNA: TGCAGTGCCCCCATGGCAGGGACCGCGAACACTGAAGCTTTCTTT. Translating gives CSAPMAGTANTEAFF.

V and J are TRBV7-9 and TRBJ2-1; 8 bases match TRBD2. This CDR3 contains 15 residues. The junction had 8 bases not matched to a gene; V was cut back by 3 bases and J by 7 bases. Germline lookup yields CDR1 SEHNR and CDR2 FQNEAQ (reference sequence). The DNA of the CDR3 is TGTGCCAGCAGCTTTGTGGGAGCGGGGGCAAATGAGCAGTTCTTC. Its translation: CASSFVGAGANEQFF.

In its sample, this clonotype was seen a few times. This chain uses TRBV12-3 or TRBV12-4 with TRBJ2-3; 7 bases align to TRBD1. The CDR3 has 14 residues. After removal of 6 bases from V and 4 bases from J, the junction contained 7 bases not matched to a gene. The CDR3 loop is CASRPTGSADTQYF. DNA of the CDR3: TGTGCCAGCAGACCGACAGGGTCCGCAGATACGCAGTATTTT.

This clonotype was seen only a few times. The rearrangement uses TRBV7-2 and TRBJ2-3; D perhaps matches TRBD1 (5 bases). With 3 bases removed from V and 1 base from J, the gap between germline ends came to 11 bases. Germline values: CDR1 SGHTA, CDR2 FQGNSA. The CDR3 loop spans 15 amino acids. The CDR3 DNA reads TGTGCCAGCAGCTTGACAGCCACACGCACAGATACGCAGTATTTT. Residues: CASSLTATRTDTQYF.

In this sample, this clonotype turned up a few times. The chain uses TRBV20-1 and TRBJ2-3; D gene unclear. The germline gives CDR1 DFQATT, CDR2 SNEGSKA (reference sequence). V lost 3 bases, J lost 5 bases, and 3 bases lay in between. The CDR3 spans 10 residues. The chain's CDR3 is CSASIDTQYF. CDR3 nucleotide sequence: TGCAGTGCTAGTATAGATACGCAGTATTTT.

The gene calls are TRBV20-1 and TRBJ2-3; TRBD2 is a possible D gene (6 bases). The germline V gene encodes CDR1 DFQATT and CDR2 SNEGSKA (reference sequence). The CDR3 length is 17 residues. V lost 0 bases and J lost 0, with 16 bases in between. This CDR3 reads CSARDPASELSTDTQYF. For the CDR3, the DNA is TGCAGTGCTAGAGATCCGGCTAGCGAATTGAGCACAGATACGCAGTATTTT.

This clonotype was detected a few times. This chain connects TRBV5-1 to TRBJ2-5; 7 bases fit TRBD1. The CDR3 is 15 residues long. Germline V CDR1 and CDR2: SGHRS, YFSETQ. V gave up 4 bases and J gave up 5 bases; unmatched junction bases: 11. The CDR3 region is CASSPETGPRETQYF. CDR3 bases: TGCGCCAGCAGCCCTGAGACAGGGCCGAGGGAGACCCAGTACTTC.

The chain couples TRBV4-1 to TRBJ2-1; 7 positions match TRBD2. Per the germline V gene, CDR1 is MGHRA and CDR2 is YSYEKL. There are 15 residues in the CDR3. Trimming took 0 bases from V and 9 from J; bases not matched to a gene: 8. The CDR3 DNA reads TGCGCCAGCAGCCAAGATCCCGGGACTAAGAGTGAGCAGTTCTTC. Translated, it gives CASSQDPGTKSEQFF.

This clonotype was detected a few times. V is TRBV6-2 or TRBV6-3 and J is TRBJ2-3, with a possible D match to TRBD2 (5 bases). V was pared by 2 bases and J by 8 bases, with 8 bases between. Germline V CDR1 and CDR2: MNHEY, SVGEGT. The CDR3 consists of 12 residues. CDR3 nucleotides: TGTGCCAGCAGTTACGCGGACTTTACGCAGTATTTT. This translates into CASSYADFTQYF.

V and J are TRBV20-1 and TRBJ1-4, with TRBD1 identical over 12 bases. The CDR3 loop spans 12 amino acids. The germline gives CDR1 DFQATT, CDR2 SNEGSKA (reference sequence). CDR3 coding DNA: TGCAGCGGGACAGGGGGCGGTGAAAAACTGTTTTTT. As protein: CSGTGGGEKLFF.

The rearrangement links TRBV7-2 to TRBJ1-1; D remains unclear. Germline CDR1 SGHTA, CDR2 FQGNSA. Trimming shortened V by 0 bases and J by 2 bases, and 13 bases separated the two germline ends. This CDR3 is built from 16 residues. The DNA for the CDR3 is TGTGCCAGCAGCTTAGCAGGTGCGGGTATAAACACTGAAGCTTTCTTT. This translates into CASSLAGAGINTEAFF.

As to this clonotype: This may be a read error: a much more frequent sequence differs by one nucleotide. The gene calls are TRBV10-3 and TRBJ1-2; D is unresolved. CDR3 length: 15 amino acids. Germline V gene lookup returns CDR1 ENHRY and CDR2 SYGVKD. The germline V and J ends were trimmed by 4 bases and 3 bases, with 15 bases remaining between them. The CDR3 here is CAISGSTENHYGYTF. The CDR3 nucleotides read TGTGCCATCAGTGGGTCAACAGAAAACCACTATGGCTACACCTTC.

V and J are TRBV5-1 and TRBJ2-1; D gene uncertain. Germline CDR1 and CDR2: SGHRS and YFSETQ. This CDR3 is 11 amino acids long. V was shortened by 1 base and J by 9 bases, with 5 bases between the two germline ends. The CDR3 DNA reads as TGCGCCAGCAGCTTGCAGGTTGAGCAGTTCTTC. Translation gives CASSLQVEQFF.